This passage covers 5 T cell receptor beta chains from one sample sequenced in a study of T cells after yellow fever vaccination. MiXCR, run by TCRdb on the 5' RACE reads, gives a single entry per CDR3 protein. The sample records 200,000 to 250,000 distinct CDR3 sequences, less than 9% being singletons. Here the sequenced sample was CD4+ T cells sorted from PBMCs, taken 15 days after the yellow fever booster vaccination. These receptors were taken from a man between 25 and 39 years old who received the YFV17D yellow fever vaccine.

This clonotype was found many times. The rearrangement joins TRBV6-1 to TRBJ2-2; 7 bases match TRBD2. Trimming took 5 bases from V and 0 from J; bases not matched to a gene: 6. Germline CDR1 MNHNS, CDR2 SASEGT. The CDR3 loop spans 16 amino acids. CDR3 region: CASSPGRGANTGELFF. The CDR3 region has the DNA TGTGCCAGCAGTCCCGGTCGGGGGGCGAACACCGGGGAGCTGTTTTTT.

This clonotype was observed a handful of times. This chain uses TRBV7-9 with TRBJ2-6; D is uncertain. Germline loops: CDR1 SEHNR, CDR2 FQNEAQ (reference sequence). This CDR3 comprises 13 residues. V was cut by 0 bases and J by 8 bases, with 5 bases left in between. The CDR3 is CASSLAGTNVLTF. The CDR3 DNA is TGTGCCAGCAGCTTAGCGGGAACCAACGTCCTGACTTTC. The variable domain in full, completed from reference TRBV7-9 and TRBJ2-6, reads DTGVSQNPRHKITKRGQNVTFRCDPISEHNRLYWYRQTLGQGPEFLTYFQNEAQLEKSRLLSDRFSAERPKGSFSTLEIQRTEQGDSAMYLCASSLAGTNVLTFGAGSRLTVL.

The genes are TRBV20-1 and TRBJ1-5, with D possibly matching TRBD1 (5 bases). Germline assignment: CDR1 DFQATT and CDR2 SNEGSKA (reference sequence). This CDR3 is 13 amino acids long. The germline V and J ends were trimmed by 3 bases and 6 bases, with 12 bases remaining between them. For the CDR3, the DNA is TGCAGTGCTAGTTACGGGGCCGGTCAGCCCCAGCATTTT. Protein sequence: CSASYGAGQPQHF.

The chain carries TRBV7-2 and TRBJ2-1, with D tentatively TRBD1 (6 bases). This CDR3 region has 14 residues. Germline values: CDR1 SGHTA, CDR2 FQGNSA. Trimming shortened V by 5 bases and J by 8 bases, and 16 bases separated the two germline ends. This CDR3 reads CASSVMVRGHEQFF. DNA of the CDR3: TGTGCCAGCAGCGTCATGGTCAGGGGACATGAGCAGTTCTTC.

This clonotype was counted a few times. This chain links TRBV12-3 or TRBV12-4 with TRBJ2-2; D perhaps matches TRBD2 (5 bases). Deletions cut 1 base from V and 5 bases from J, with 11 bases between. CDR3 length: 15 residues. The CDR3 DNA is TGTGCCAGCAGTTTAGGCAGCGGCTGGACCGGGGAGCTGTTTTTT. Protein sequence: CASSLGSGWTGELFF.